One and the same sample provided the 8 T cell receptor beta chains below, sequenced in a study of blood T cell repertoires in COVID-19 (dated by TCRdb to 2018 to 2020). The library was obtained by the immunoSEQ multiplex PCR assay. The table comes from immuneACCESS by way of TCRdb, which keeps in-frame sequences with V and J called. Part of the clones is missing from these tables; in studies checked, under half for an unresolved V gene and the rest for unknown reasons. Recorded for this sample are a few hundred thousand clones; less than 90% of them occurred a single time. Just under 3% of the sample is taken by the ten largest. Sequenced: PBMCs or T cells enriched from blood (not recorded which). The receptor set was obtained from a young woman who had recovered from COVID-19.

The chain couples TRBV27 to TRBJ2-2, with a tentative D call TRBD2 (6 bases). Germline V CDR1 and CDR2: MNHEY, SMNVEV (reference sequence). The CDR3 is 15 amino acids. Between the trimmed V and J ends, which lost 5 bases and 5 bases, there was a span of 15 bases. This chain's CDR3 is CASSPSDRGTGELFF. CDR3 nucleotides: TGTGCCAGCAGTCCCTCGGATCGGGGGACCGGGGAGCTGTTTTTT.

The chain links TRBV4-2 to TRBJ2-5; 11 nucleotides line up with TRBD2. Trimming at V came to 8 bases and at J to 4 bases, leaving 3 bases not matched to a gene. From germline, CDR1 is LGHNA and CDR2 YNFKEQ. This CDR3 contains 13 residues. CDR3 protein: CASGGTSGETQYF. CDR3 sequence (DNA): TGTGCCAGCGGCGGGACTAGCGGAGAGACCCAGTACTTC.

The chain uses TRBV7-2 and TRBJ1-1; D might be TRBD1 (6 bases). The V gene's germline CDR1 is SGHTA and CDR2 FQGNSA. The CDR3 length is 14 residues. Trimming cost V 5 bases and J 6 bases, with 16 bases left between them. This CDR3 reads CASSPGQSFAEAFF. Written as DNA, the CDR3 is TGTGCCAGCAGCCCCGGACAGAGCTTCGCTGAAGCTTTCTTT.

The chain joins TRBV10-3 to TRBJ1-2; D gene uncertain. The CDR3 is 13 residues long. Germline loops: CDR1 ENHRY, CDR2 SYGVKD. V was shortened by 6 bases and J by 4 bases, with 12 bases between the two germline ends. CDR3 residues: CAISEFEGYGYTF. CDR3 nucleotides: TGTGCCATCAGCGAATTTGAGGGCTATGGCTACACCTTC.

The table lists this clone with a count of one. The chain carries TRBV28 and TRBJ1-5; D gene ambiguous. In germline, CDR1 is MDHEN, CDR2 SYDVKM. The length of the CDR3 is 14 residues. V was cut by 10 bases and J by 0 bases, with 13 bases left in between. CDR3 nucleotide sequence: TGTGCCACCAGATTACCTTATAGCAATCAGCCCCAGCATTTT. Residues: CATRLPYSNQPQHF. Drawing the rest from reference TRBV28 and TRBJ1-5, the complete variable domain is DVKVTQSSRYLVKRTGEKVFLECVQDMDHENMFWYRQDPGLGLRLIYFSYDVKMKEKGDIPEGYSVSREKKERFSLILESASTNQTSMYLCATRLPYSNQPQHFGDGTRLSIL.

The V and J genes are TRBV27 and TRBJ1-5; the match to TRBD1 covers 8 bases. Looked up from germline, CDR1 is MNHEY and CDR2 is SMNVEV (reference sequence). Trimming at V came to 3 bases and at J to 6 bases, leaving 4 bases not matched to a gene. The CDR3 consists of 14 residues. DNA for the CDR3: TGTGCCAGCAGTTTCCAGGGGGCGAGTCAGCCCCAGCATTTT. Protein: CASSFQGASQPQHF.

The gene calls are TRBV29-1 and TRBJ2-3, with TRBD2 identical over 10 bases. Germline loops: CDR1 SQVTM, CDR2 ANQGSEA. The CDR3 runs to 12 residues. J was trimmed by 10 bases and V by 2 bases; bases with no gene match: 3. The CDR3 protein is CSVESGTSAQYF. For the CDR3, the DNA is TGCAGCGTTGAATCGGGGACTAGCGCGCAGTATTTT.

The V call is TRBV5-1, the J call TRBJ1-2, with D possibly matching TRBD1 (5 bases). There are 13 residues in the CDR3. In germline, CDR1 is SGHRS, CDR2 YFSETQ. Trimming stripped 5 bases from V and 2 bases from J, with 10 bases between. CDR3 sequence: CASRPDSNYGYTF. CDR3 bases: TGCGCCAGCAGACCCGACAGCAACTATGGCTACACCTTC.